The present TCR beta chain was sequenced within a study of T cell responses to AZD1222 COVID-19 vaccine. The overall study: Pooled together were second doses at about 4 or about 12 weeks. Regarding the study as a whole: Mostly white British, mostly female donors; authors suggested clonal diversity may be underestimated. Just a handful of AZD1222 recipients tested seropositive at baseline. Vaccine-associated CD4 TCRs ranged over spike, dominating at 160-218 and 743-854.

With regard to this clone: Antigen: not known.

Profiling relied on immunoSEQ multiplex PCR, and the TCRdb table lists in-frame clones only, not all of them. The sample contains about 160,000 clones, about 90% of which appear only once. Germline V gene data show CDR1 as LGHDT and CDR2 as YNNKEL (reference sequence). Between the trimmed V and J ends, which lost 2 bases and 6 bases, there was a span of 9 bases. The CDR3 has 13 residues. Here the sequenced sample was peripheral blood, taken on day 0 of AZD1222 vaccination. V gene TRBV3-1 (or the pseudogene TRBV3-2) combines with J gene TRBJ2-3; no definite D call. The TCR originated in an adult in good health. Written as DNA, the CDR3 is TGTGCCAGCAGCCAACTCCGGAAGGATACGCAGTATTTT. Protein sequence: CASSQLRKDTQYF.